The present T cell receptor (beta chain) was sequenced within a study of blood T cells in healthy people across ages. This CDR3 comprises 14 residues. Trimming took 5 bases from V and 4 from J, leaving 15 bases between them. Germline V gene sequence: CDR1 SGHDT, CDR2 YYEEEE. Together with a sample-barcoded 5' primer, a J-beta primer mix was included in a second PCR lasting about 6 to 12 cycles. TCRdb re-called the 5' RACE reads through MiXCR, storing one row per CDR3 protein. The data contain 1.8 million or so distinct CDR3 sequences, 39% of them seen just once; the ten biggest clones take up more than 20%.

This receptor was taken from a human donor in good health. Sequencing was done on a sample of blood. The chain joins TRBV5-6 to TRBJ1-2, with D uncertain. The CDR3 reads CASSFGPGGYGYTF. CDR3 nucleotides: TGTGCCAGCAGTTTCGGCCCCGGCGGCTATGGCTACACCTTC.